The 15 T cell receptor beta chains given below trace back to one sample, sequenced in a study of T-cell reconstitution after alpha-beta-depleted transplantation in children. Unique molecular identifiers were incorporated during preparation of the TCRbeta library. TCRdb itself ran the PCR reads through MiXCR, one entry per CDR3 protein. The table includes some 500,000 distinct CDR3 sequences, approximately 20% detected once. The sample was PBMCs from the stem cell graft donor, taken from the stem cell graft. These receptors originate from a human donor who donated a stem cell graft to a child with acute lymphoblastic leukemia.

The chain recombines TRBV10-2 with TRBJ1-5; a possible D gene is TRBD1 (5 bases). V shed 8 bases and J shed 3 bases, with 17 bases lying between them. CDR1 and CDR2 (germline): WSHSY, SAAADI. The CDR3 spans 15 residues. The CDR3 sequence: CASRTGGEFNQPQHF. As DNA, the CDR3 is TGCGCCAGCCGGACGGGGGGAGAATTCAATCAGCCCCAGCATTTT.

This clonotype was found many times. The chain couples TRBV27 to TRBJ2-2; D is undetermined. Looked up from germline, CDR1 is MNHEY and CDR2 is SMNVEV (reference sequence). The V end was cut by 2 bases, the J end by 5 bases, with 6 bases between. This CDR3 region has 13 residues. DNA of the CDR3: TGTGCCAGCAGTTTACTAGTTACCGGGGAGCTGTTTTTT. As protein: CASSLLVTGELFF.

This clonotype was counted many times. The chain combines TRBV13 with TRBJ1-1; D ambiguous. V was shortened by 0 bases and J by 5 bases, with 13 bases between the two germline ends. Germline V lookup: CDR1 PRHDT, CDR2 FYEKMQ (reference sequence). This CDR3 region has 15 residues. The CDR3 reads CASSLGGGFLTEAFF. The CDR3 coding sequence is TGTGCCAGCAGCTTAGGGGGAGGCTTCCTTACTGAAGCTTTCTTT.

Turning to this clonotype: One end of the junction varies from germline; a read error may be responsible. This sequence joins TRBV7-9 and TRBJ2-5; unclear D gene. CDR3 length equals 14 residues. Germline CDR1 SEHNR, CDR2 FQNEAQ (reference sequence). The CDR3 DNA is TGTGCCAGCATCTTAGAATCATACCAAGAGACCCAGTACTTC. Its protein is CASILESYQETQYF.

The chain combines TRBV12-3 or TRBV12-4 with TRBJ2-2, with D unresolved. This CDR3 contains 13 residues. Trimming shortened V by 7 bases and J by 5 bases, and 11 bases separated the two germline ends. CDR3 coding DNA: TGTGCCAGCAACGACGGCTCTACCGGGGAGCTGTTTTTT. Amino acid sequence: CASNDGSTGELFF.

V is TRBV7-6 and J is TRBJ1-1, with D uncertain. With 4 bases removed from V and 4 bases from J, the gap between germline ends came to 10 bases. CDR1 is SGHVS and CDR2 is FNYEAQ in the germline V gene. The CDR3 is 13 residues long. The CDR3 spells CASSWAEGTEAFF. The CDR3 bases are TGTGCCAGCAGCTGGGCAGAGGGCACTGAAGCTTTCTTT.

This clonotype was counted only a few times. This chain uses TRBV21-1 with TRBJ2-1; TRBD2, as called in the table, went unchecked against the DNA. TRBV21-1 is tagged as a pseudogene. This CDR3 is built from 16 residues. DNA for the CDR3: TGTGCCAGCAGCAAAGAGCTGCTAGCGGGAGGGGGTGAGCAGTTCTTC. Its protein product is CASSKELLAGGGEQFF.

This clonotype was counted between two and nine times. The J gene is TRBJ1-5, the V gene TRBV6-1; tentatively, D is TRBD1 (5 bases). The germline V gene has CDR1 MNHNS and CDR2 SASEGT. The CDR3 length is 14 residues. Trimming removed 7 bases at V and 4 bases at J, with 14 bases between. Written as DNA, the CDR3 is TGTGCCAGCAAGACAGAAATTGATAATCAGCCCCAGCATTTT. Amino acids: CASKTEIDNQPQHF.

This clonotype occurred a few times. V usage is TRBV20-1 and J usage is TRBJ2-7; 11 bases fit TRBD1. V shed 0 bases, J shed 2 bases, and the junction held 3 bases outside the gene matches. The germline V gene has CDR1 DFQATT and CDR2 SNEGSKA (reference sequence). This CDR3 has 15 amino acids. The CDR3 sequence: CSARDSGQGAYEQYF. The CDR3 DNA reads TGCAGTGCTAGAGATTCGGGACAGGGGGCCTACGAGCAGTACTTC.

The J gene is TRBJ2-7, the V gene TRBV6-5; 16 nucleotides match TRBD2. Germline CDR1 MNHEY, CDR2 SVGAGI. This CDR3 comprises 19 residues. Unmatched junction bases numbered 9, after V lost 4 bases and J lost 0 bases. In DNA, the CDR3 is TGTGCCAGCAGTTCCATGGGACTAGCGGGAGGGTGGAGCTCCTACGAGCAGTACTTC. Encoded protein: CASSSMGLAGGWSSYEQYF.

As DNA, the CDR3 is TGTGCCAGCAGCGTTGGGATAGGCACCGGGGAGCTGTTTTTT. It codes for CASSVGIGTGELFF. The J gene is TRBJ2-2, the V gene TRBV11-2, with unresolved D. The CDR3 consists of 14 residues. V was clipped by 5 bases and J by 4 bases, with 11 bases between them. CDR1 is SGHAT and CDR2 is FQNNGV in the germline V gene.

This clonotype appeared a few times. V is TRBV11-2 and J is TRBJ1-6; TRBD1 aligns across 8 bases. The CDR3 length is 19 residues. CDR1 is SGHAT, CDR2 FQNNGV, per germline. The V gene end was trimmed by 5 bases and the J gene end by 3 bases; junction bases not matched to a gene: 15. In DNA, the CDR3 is TGTGCCAGCAGCCCAGGGGGCCCCTTAATGTCCGTCTATAATTCACCCCTCCACTTT. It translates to CASSPGGPLMSVYNSPLHF.

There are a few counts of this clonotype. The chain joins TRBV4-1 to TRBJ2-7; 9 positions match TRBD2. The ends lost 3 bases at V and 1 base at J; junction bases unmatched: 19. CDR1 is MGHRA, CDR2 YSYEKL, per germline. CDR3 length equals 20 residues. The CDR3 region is CASSQFRRPDSGRSSYEQYF. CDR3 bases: TGCGCCAGCAGCCAGTTCCGGAGACCAGATAGCGGGAGATCTTCCTACGAGCAGTACTTC.

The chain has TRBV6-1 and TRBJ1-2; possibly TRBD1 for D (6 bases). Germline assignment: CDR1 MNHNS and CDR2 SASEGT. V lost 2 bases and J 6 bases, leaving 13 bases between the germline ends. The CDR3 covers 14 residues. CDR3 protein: CASSEPQGFNGYTF. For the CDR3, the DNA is TGTGCCAGCAGTGAACCCCAGGGGTTTAATGGCTACACCTTC.

The CDR3 reads CASSGGINPYEQYF. CDR3 DNA sequence: TGCGCCAGCAGCGGGGGGATTAACCCCTACGAGCAGTACTTC. The rearrangement joins TRBV5-1 to TRBJ2-7; D possibly corresponds to TRBD2 (6 bases). The CDR3 is 14 amino acids. Germline CDR1 and CDR2: SGHRS and YFSETQ. V gave up 4 bases and J gave up 2 bases, with 13 bases separating them.